The 3 T cell receptor beta chains reported below all come from one sample, sequenced in a study of blood T cell repertoires in COVID-19. Data came from immunoSEQ multiplex PCR; TCRdb stores just in-frame clones and leaves some out. This table holds 250,000 to 350,000 clones, approximately 90% found once. Sequencing was carried out using peripheral blood. All receptors derive from a woman in her fifties or sixties with active or convalescent COVID-19.

The chain employs TRBV24-1 and TRBJ1-4; D perhaps matches TRBD1 (6 bases). Germline CDR1 and CDR2: KGHDR and SFDVKD. The CDR3 spans 16 residues. Trimming shortened V by 4 bases and J by 4 bases, and 15 bases separated the two germline ends. The CDR3 is CATSDSDRSYNEKLFF. The DNA for the CDR3 is TGTGCCACCAGTGACTCGGACAGATCCTATAATGAAAAACTGTTTTTT.

The chain couples TRBV13 to TRBJ2-1, with 9 nucleotides matching TRBD1. The V segment lost 4 bases and the J segment 2 bases; nucleotides outside the gene matches: 3. There are 15 residues in the CDR3. Germline V gene data show CDR1 as PRHDT and CDR2 as FYEKMQ (reference sequence). The CDR3 nucleotides are TGTGCCAGCAGCTCAGGACAGGGGCCCTACAATGAGCAGTTCTTC. Protein product: CASSSGQGPYNEQFF.

The J gene is TRBJ2-5, the V gene TRBV7-9; D unclear. CDR1 and CDR2 (germline): SEHNR, FQNEAQ (reference sequence). V was trimmed by 5 bases and J by 3 bases, leaving 22 bases between them. The CDR3 is made up of 17 amino acids. CDR3 DNA: TGTGCCAGCAGCCCCAGAATTGGCTTAGCAGTGGAAGAGACCCAGTACTTC. This codes for CASSPRIGLAVEETQYF.